Given below is one T cell receptor beta chain in context. The antigen remains unidentified. Sequencing libraries made from TCR beta cDNA carried unique molecular identifiers. TCRdb re-derived calls from the PCR reads in MiXCR, one entry per CDR3 protein. This sample carries 800,000 to 950,000 distinct CDR3 sequences, about 50% of them seen once, and the ten largest clones take about 4.8%. These data are taken from a study of post-analysis software for immune sequencing data. On the study more broadly: As for disease course, relapsing-remitting, secondary progressive and progressive-relapsing multiple sclerosis were all included.

The germline V gene has CDR1 SQVTM and CDR2 ANQGSEA. This CDR3 has 12 amino acids. Trimming removed 4 bases from V and 6 bases from J, with 11 bases in between. Overall study results and limits: F measure grouped same-batch samples tightly together. TRBV5-6, TRBV5-1 and TRBV20-1 were among four or five TRBV segments more frequent in patients than controls. Multiple sclerosis patients showed significantly lower normalized Chao1 diversity than controls did.

The sequence was collected from a girl between 5 and 17 years old with multiple sclerosis. The chain combines TRBV29-1 with TRBJ2-3; D is ambiguous. Sequenced material: blood. The CDR3, as DNA: TGCAGCGTTGGAGGCCCCTTGGATACGCAGTATTTT. Protein sequence: CSVGGPLDTQYF.